This T cell receptor (beta chain) was retrieved from a study of T cell changes during pregnancy in multiple sclerosis. Sequenced by immunoSEQ multiplex PCR; TCRdb stores in-frame clones only, minus some. The data hold tens of thousands of clones, with 90% observed a single time. Germline V gives CDR1 KGHSH, CDR2 LQKENI. This CDR3 is built from 14 residues. With 5 bases removed from V and 9 bases from J, the gap between germline ends came to 17 bases. This TCR was recovered from a female donor with multiple sclerosis, enrolled in a pregnancy study. The genes are TRBV18 and TRBJ1-3, with D perhaps matching TRBD1 (6 bases). Sequencing was performed on CD4+ T cells from peripheral blood mononuclear cells, taken in the third trimester of pregnancy. CDR3 sequence (DNA): TGTGCCAGCTCAACCGGACAGCTTGATAGCACCATATATTTT. It specifies CASSTGQLDSTIYF.